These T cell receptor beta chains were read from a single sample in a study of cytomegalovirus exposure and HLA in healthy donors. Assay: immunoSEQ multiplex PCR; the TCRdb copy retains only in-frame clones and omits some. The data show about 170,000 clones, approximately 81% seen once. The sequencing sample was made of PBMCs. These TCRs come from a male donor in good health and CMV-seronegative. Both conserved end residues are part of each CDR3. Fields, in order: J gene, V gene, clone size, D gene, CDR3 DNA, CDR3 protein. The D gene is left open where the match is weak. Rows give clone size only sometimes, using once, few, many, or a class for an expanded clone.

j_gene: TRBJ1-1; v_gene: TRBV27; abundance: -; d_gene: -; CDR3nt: TGTGCCAGCAGTTTAACCGTTGGGTCCGGAGGGGCTTTCTTT; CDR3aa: CASSLTVGSGGAFF
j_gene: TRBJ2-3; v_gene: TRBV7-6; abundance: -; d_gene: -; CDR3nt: TGTGCCAGCAGCTTGGCCTCGACAGGCCCCACAGATACGCAGTATTTT; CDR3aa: CASSLASTGPTDTQYF
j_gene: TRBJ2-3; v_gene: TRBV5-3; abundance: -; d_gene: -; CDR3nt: TGTGCCAGACGCCCGGGATATAGCACAGATACGCAGTATTTT; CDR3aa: CARRPGYSTDTQYF
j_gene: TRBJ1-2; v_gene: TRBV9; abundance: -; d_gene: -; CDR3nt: TGTGCCAGCAGCGTAGGAGGGAACTATGGCTACACCTTC; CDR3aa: CASSVGGNYGYTF
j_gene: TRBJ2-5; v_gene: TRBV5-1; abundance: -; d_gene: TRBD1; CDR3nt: TGCGCCAGCAGTACAGGGGTGGGAGAGACCCAGTACTTC; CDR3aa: CASSTGVGETQYF
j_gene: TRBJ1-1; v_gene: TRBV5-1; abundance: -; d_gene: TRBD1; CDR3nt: TGCGCCAGCAGCTACCAGGGGGCATCTGCTGAAGCTTTCTTT; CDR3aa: CASSYQGASAEAFF
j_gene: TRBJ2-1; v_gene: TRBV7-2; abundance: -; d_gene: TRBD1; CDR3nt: TGTGCCAGCACCACCAAGGGGGACAGGGGGGATTACTACAATGAGCAGTTCTTC; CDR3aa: CASTTKGDRGDYYNEQFF
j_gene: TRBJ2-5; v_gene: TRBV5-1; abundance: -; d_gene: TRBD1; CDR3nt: TGCGCCAGCAGCACGGGACAGGGGCCGGGGGAGACCCAGTACTTC; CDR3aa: CASSTGQGPGETQYF
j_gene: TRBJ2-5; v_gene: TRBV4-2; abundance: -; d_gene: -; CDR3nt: TGTGCCAGCAGTAGATCAGCGGGCAACCAAGAGACCCAGTACTTC; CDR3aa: CASSRSAGNQETQYF
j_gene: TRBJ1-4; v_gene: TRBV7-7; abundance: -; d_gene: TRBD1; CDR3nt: TGTGCCAGCAGCTTGAATCCCCACGGGACAGCTAATGAAAAACTGTTTTTT; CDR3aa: CASSLNPHGTANEKLFF
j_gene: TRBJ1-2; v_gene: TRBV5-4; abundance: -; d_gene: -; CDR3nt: TGTGCCAGCAGCTTGGTCACACGCTCGTACTATGGCTACACCTTC; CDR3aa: CASSLVTRSYYGYTF
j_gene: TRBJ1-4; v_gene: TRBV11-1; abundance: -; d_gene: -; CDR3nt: TGTGCCAGCAGCCGGGGGTCCAATGAAAAACTGTTTTTT; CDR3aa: CASSRGSNEKLFF
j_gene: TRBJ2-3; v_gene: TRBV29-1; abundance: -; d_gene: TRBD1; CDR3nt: TGCAGCGTCGGATTACAGGGGCCAGATACGCAGTATTTT; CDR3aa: CSVGLQGPDTQYF
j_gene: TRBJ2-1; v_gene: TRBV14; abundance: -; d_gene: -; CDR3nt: TGTGCCAGCAGCCAGGGACAAGCTTACAATGAGCAGTTCTTC; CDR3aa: CASSQGQAYNEQFF
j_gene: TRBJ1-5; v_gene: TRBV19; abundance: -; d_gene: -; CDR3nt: TGTGCCAGTAGTATACAAGGGGTCAATCAGCCCCAGCATTTT; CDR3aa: CASSIQGVNQPQHF
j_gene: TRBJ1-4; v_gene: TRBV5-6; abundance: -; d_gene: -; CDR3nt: TGTGCCAGCAGCTTGCCGGGGGAGAATGAAAAACTGTTTTTT; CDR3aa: CASSLPGENEKLFF
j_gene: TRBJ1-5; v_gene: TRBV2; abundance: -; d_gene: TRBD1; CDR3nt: TGTGCCAGCAGTGAATGGACAGGGGACAATCAGCCCCAGCATTTT; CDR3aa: CASSEWTGDNQPQHF
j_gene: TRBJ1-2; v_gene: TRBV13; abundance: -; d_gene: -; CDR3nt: TGTGCCAGCAGTCGTACGGGGGAAACGGAGGGCTACACCTTC; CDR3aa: CASSRTGETEGYTF
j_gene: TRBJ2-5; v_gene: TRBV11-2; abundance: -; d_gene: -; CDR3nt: TGTGCCAGCAGCCTCGAGGGAGGGGGGACGGAGACCCAGTACTTC; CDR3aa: CASSLEGGGTETQYF
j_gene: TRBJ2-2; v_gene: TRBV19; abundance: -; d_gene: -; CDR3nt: TGTGCCAGTAGTCAGGGGAATTCTTACGGGGAGCTGTTTTTT; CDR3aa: CASSQGNSYGELFF
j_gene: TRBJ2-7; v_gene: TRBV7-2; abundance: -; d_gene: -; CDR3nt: TGTGCCAGCAGCTCAACCTACGAGCAGTACTTC; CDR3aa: CASSSTYEQYF
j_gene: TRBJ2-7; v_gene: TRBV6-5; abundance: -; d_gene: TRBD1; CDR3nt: TGTGCCAGCAGTTTATCACAGGGGACCTACGAGCAGTACTTC; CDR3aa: CASSLSQGTYEQYF
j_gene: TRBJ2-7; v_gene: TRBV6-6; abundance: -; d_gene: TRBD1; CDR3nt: TGTGCCAGCAGGTCGGACAGGGGTCCCCACGAGCAGTACTTC; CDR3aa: CASRSDRGPHEQYF
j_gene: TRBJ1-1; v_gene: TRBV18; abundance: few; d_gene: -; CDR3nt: TGTGCCAGCGGACTTAAGGGGGGGGAAGAAGCTTTCTTT; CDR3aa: CASGLKGGEEAFF
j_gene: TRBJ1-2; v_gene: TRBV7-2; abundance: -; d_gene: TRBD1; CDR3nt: TGTGCCAGCAGCTTAACAGGGGATAATAACTATGGCTACACCTTC; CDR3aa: CASSLTGDNNYGYTF
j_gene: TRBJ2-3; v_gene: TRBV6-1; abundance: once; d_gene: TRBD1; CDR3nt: TGTGCCAGCAGCGGGGACAGGGGCACAGATACGCAGTATTTT; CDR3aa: CASSGDRGTDTQYF
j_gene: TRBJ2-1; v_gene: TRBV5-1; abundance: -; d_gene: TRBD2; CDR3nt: TGCGCCAGCAGCTTGGCCGGGAGGGGATCTAATGAGCAGTTCTTC; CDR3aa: CASSLAGRGSNEQFF
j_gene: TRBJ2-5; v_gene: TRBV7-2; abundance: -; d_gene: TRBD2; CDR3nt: TGTGCCAGCAGTCGTGGCGGGAGGGAAGAGACCCAGTACTTC; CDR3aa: CASSRGGREETQYF
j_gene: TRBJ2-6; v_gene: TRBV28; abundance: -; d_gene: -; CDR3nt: TGTGCCAGCAGTGGCTGGGCGAACTCTGGGGCCAACGTCCTGACTTTC; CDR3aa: CASSGWANSGANVLTF
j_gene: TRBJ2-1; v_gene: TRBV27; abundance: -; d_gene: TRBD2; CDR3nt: TGTGCCAGCAGTTTAGGGACTAGCGGGAGCTGGGGAGGTGAGCAGTTCTTC; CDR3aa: CASSLGTSGSWGGEQFF
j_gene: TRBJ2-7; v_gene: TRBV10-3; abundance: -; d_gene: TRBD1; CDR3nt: TGTGCCATCAGTGTTGAGACAGGGACCTACGAGCAGTACTTC; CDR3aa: CAISVETGTYEQYF
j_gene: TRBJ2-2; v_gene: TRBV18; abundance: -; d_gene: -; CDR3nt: TGTGCCAGCTCACCAACCTACGGGGGAAGAACCGGGGAGCTGTTTTTT; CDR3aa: CASSPTYGGRTGELFF
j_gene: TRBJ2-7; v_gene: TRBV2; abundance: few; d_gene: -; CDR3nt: TGTGCCAGCAGTGAGGAGGGGGCTTCTTCCTACGAGCAGTACTTC; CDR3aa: CASSEEGASSYEQYF
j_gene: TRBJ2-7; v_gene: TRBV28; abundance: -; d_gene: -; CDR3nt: TGTGCCAGCAGTTTAGAGCGACGCTACGAGCAGTACTTC; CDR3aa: CASSLERRYEQYF
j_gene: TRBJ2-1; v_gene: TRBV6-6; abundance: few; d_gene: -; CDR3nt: TGTGCCAGCTCCCCCCTCTCGCGATCTTCGTTCTTC; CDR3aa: CASSPLSRSSFF
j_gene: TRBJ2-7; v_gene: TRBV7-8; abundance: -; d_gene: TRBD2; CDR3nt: TGTGCCAGCAGCTATACTTCTAGCGGGGCGTCCTACGAGCAGTACTTC; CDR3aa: CASSYTSSGASYEQYF
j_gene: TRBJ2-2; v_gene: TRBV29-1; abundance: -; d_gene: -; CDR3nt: TGCAGCGTTGAAGACTCAGGGAATTCGGACACCGGGGAGCTGTTTTTT; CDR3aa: CSVEDSGNSDTGELFF
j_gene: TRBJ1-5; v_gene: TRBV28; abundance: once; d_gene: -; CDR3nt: TGTGCCAGCAGTTCGAATCGGGGGGGTGGGAGCAATCAGCCCCAGCATTTT; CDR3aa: CASSSNRGGGSNQPQHF
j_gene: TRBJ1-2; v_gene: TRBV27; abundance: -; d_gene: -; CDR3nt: TGTGCCAGCAGTCCCCAACACAGGATACCCCATGGCTACACCTTC; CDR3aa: CASSPQHRIPHGYTF
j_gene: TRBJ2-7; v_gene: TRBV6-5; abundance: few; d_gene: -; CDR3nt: TGTGCCAGCAGTCCCCCCCCGGGAGTGCGCTCCGAGCAGTACTTC; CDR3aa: CASSPPPGVRSEQYF
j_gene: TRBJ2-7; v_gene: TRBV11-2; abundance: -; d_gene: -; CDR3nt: TGTGCCAGCAGCTTATATCCGGGGAGGTACGAGCAGTACTTC; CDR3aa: CASSLYPGRYEQYF
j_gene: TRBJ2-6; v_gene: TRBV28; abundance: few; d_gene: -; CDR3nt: TGTGCCAGCAGTTTATCGGTGTCTGGGGCCAACGTCCTGACTTTC; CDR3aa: CASSLSVSGANVLTF
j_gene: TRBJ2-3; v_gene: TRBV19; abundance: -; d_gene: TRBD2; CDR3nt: TGTGCCAGTAGTATAGGCGGGGCTAGCGGGAGGACAGATACGCAGTATTTT; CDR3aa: CASSIGGASGRTDTQYF
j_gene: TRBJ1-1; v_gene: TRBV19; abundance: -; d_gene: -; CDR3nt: TGTGCCAGTAGAATCAAGGGGACACTAAACACTGAAGCTTTCTTT; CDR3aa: CASRIKGTLNTEAFF
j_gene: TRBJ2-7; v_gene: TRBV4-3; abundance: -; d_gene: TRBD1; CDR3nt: TGCGCCAGCAGCCAAGTTGTACAGGGGGCCTACGAGCAGTACTTC; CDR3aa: CASSQVVQGAYEQYF
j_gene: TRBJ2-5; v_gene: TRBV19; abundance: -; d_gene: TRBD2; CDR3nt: TGTGCCAGTAGGGCGGGACTAGCGGGAGAGACCCAGTACTTC; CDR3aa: CASRAGLAGETQYF
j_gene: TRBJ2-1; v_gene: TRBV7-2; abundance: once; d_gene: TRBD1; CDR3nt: TGTGCCAGCAGCCGCGCGGGACAGGGCTACAATGAGCAGTTCTTC; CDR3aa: CASSRAGQGYNEQFF
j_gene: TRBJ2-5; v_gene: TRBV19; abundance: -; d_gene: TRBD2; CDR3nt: TGTGCCAGTAGTACTGTAGCGGGACAAGAGACCCAGTACTTC; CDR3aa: CASSTVAGQETQYF
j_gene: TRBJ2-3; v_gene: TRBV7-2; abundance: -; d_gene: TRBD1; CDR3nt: TGTGCCAGCAGCTTAGGACAGGGGAGGGATACGCAGTATTTT; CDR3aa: CASSLGQGRDTQYF
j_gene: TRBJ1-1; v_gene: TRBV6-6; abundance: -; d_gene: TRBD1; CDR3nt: TGTGCCAGCAGTTATGCCGTGACAGGGACGACTGAAGCTTTCTTT; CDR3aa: CASSYAVTGTTEAFF
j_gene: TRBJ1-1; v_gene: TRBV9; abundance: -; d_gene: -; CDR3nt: TGTGCCAGCAGCGTAGTTTCAGCGAGGAACACTGAAGCTTTCTTT; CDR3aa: CASSVVSARNTEAFF
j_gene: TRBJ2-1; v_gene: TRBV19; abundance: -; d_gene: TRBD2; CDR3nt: TGTGCCAGTAGTATAGCGGGGGGTATGGATGAGCAGTTCTTC; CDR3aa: CASSIAGGMDEQFF
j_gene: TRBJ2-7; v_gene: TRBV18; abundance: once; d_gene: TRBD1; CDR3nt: TGTGCCAGCTCACCAACCCGGACAGGGGCCACCTACGAGCAGTACTTC; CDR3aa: CASSPTRTGATYEQYF
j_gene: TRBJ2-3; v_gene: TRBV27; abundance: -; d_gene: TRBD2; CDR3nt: TGTGCCAGCAGTCTACTCACCCTAGCGGGACCCACAGATACGCAGTATTTT; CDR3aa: CASSLLTLAGPTDTQYF